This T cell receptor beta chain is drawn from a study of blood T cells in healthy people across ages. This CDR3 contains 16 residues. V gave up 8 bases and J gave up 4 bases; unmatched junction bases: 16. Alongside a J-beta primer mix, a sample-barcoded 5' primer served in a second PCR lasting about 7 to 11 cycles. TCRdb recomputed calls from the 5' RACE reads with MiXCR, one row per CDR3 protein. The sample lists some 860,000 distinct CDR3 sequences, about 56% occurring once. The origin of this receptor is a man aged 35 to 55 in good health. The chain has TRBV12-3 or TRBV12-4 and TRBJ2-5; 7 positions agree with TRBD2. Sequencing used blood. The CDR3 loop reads CASDREVGPGLETQYF. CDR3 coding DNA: TGTGCCAGCGACCGGGAGGTGGGACCCGGTCTAGAGACCCAGTACTTC.